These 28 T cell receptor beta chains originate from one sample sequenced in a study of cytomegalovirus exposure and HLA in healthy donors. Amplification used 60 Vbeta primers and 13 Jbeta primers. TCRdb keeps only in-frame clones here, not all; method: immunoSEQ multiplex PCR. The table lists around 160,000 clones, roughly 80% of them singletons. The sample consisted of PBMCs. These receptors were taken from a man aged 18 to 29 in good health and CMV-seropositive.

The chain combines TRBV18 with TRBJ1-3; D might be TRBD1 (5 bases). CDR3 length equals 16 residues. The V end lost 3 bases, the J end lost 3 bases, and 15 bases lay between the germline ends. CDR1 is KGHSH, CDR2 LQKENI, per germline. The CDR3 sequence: CASSPGLLVIGNTIYF. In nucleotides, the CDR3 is TGTGCCAGCTCACCGGGACTCCTGGTGATTGGAAACACCATATATTTT.

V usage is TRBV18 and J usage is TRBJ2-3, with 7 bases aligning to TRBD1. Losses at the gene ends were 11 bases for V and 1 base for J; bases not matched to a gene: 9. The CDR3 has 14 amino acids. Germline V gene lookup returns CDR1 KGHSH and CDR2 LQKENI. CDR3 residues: CAAEGDRRTDTQYF. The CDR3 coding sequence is TGTGCCGCTGAGGGGGACAGACGCACAGATACGCAGTATTTT.

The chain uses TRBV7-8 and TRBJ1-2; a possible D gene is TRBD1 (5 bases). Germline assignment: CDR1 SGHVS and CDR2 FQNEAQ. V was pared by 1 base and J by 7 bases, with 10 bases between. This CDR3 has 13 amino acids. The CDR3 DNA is TGTGCCAGCAGCTTAGATGCAAGGGGTGGCTACACCTTC. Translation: CASSLDARGGYTF.

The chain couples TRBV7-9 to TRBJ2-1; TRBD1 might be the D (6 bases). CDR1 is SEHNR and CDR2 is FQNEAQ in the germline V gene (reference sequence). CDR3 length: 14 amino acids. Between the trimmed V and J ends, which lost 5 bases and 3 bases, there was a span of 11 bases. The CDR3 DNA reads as TGTGCCAGCAGCCCCCGGGACATCTACAATGAGCAGTTCTTC. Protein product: CASSPRDIYNEQFF.

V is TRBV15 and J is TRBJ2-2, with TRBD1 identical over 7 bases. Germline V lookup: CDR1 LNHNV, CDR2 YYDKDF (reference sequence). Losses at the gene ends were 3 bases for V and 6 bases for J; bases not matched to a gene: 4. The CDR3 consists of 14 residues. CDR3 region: CATSRGTVAGELFF. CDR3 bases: TGTGCCACCAGCAGGGGGACAGTGGCCGGGGAGCTGTTTTTT.

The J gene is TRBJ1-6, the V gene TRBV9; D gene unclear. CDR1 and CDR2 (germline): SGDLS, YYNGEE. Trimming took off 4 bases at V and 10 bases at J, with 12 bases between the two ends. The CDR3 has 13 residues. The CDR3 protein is CASSRLVGSPLHF. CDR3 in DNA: TGTGCCAGCAGCCGCCTGGTCGGGTCACCCCTCCACTTT.

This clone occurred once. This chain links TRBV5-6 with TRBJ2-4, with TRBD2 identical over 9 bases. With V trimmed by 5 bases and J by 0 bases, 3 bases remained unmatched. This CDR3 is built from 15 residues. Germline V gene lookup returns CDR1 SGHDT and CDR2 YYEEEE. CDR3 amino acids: CASRLAGEAKNIQYF. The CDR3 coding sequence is TGTGCCAGCAGATTAGCGGGGGAAGCCAAAAACATTCAGTACTTC.

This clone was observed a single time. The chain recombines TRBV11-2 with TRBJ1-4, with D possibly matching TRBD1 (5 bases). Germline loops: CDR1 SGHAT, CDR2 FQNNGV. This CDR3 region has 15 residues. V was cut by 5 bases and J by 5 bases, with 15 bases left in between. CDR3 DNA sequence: TGTGCCAGCAGCGCGCAGACGGGGGGGAATGAAAAACTGTTTTTT. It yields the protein CASSAQTGGNEKLFF.

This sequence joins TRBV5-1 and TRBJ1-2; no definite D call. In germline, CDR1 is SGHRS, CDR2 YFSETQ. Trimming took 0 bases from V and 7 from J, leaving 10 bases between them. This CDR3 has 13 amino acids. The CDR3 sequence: CASSLEGLPGYTF. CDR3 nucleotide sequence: TGCGCCAGCAGCTTGGAAGGACTCCCTGGCTACACCTTC.

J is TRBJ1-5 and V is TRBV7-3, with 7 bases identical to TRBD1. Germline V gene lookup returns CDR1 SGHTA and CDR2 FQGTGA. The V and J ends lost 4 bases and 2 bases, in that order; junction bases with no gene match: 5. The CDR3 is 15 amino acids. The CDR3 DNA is TGTGCCAGCAGCTCCAAGGGGGCAGGCAATCAGCCCCAGCATTTT. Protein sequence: CASSSKGAGNQPQHF.

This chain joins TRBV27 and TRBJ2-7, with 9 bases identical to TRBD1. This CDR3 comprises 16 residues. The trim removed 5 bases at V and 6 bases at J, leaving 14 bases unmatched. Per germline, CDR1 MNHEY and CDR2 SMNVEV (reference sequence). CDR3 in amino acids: CASSPPRGTGFLEQYF. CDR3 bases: TGTGCCAGCAGTCCCCCGAGGGGGACAGGGTTTCTCGAGCAGTACTTC.

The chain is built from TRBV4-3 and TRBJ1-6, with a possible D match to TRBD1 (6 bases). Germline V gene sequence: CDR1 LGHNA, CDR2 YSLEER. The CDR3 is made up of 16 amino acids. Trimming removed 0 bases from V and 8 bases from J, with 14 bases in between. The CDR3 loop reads CASSQDSGGAYSPLHF. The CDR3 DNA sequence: TGCGCCAGCAGCCAAGATAGCGGGGGGGCGTATTCACCCCTCCACTTT.

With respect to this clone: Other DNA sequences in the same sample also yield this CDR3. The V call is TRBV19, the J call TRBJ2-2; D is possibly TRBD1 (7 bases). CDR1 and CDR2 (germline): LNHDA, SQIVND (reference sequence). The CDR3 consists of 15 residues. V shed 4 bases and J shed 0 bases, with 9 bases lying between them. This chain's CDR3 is CASSSGTANTGELFF. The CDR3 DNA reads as TGTGCCAGTAGTAGCGGGACAGCGAACACCGGGGAGCTGTTTTTT.

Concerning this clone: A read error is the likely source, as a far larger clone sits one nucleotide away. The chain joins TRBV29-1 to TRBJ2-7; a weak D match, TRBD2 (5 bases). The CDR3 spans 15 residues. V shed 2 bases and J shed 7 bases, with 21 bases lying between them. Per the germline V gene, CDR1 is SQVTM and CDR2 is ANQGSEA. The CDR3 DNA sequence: TGCAGCGTTGAAATTTGGGAGAGCTCCTACAATGAGCAGTACTTC. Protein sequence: CSVEIWESSYNEQYF.

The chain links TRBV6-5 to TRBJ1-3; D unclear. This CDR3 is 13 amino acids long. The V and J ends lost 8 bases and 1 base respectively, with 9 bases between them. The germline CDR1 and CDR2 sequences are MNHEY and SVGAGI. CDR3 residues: CASRVTSGNTIYF. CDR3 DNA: TGTGCCAGCCGGGTTACGTCTGGAAACACCATATATTTT.

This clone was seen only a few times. CDR3 DNA: TGTGCCAGCAGCGCATCAGGTAGTGGCTACACCTTC. Translation gives CASSASGSGYTF. The rearrangement joins TRBV7-9 to TRBJ1-2; D uncertain. Trimming took 5 bases from V and 7 from J, leaving 11 bases between them. CDR3 length: 12 residues. Germline CDR1 SEHNR, CDR2 FQNEAQ (reference sequence).

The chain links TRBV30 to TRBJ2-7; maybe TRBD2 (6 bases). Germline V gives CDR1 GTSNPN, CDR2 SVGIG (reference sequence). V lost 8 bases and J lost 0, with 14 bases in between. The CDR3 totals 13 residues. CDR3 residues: CAGEETNSYEQYF. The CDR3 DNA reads TGTGCCGGGGAGGAGACAAACTCCTACGAGCAGTACTTC.

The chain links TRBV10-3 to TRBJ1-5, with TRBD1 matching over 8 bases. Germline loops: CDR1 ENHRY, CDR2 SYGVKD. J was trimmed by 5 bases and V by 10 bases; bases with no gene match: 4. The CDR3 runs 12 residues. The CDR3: CAKGQEHQPQHF. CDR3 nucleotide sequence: TGTGCCAAGGGACAGGAGCATCAGCCCCAGCATTTT.

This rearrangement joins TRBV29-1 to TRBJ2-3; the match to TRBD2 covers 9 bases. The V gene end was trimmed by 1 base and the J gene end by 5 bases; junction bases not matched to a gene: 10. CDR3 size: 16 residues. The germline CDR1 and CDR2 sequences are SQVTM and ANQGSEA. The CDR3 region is CSVEVGLAGWKDTQYF. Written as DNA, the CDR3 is TGCAGCGTTGAAGTGGGGCTAGCGGGATGGAAAGATACGCAGTATTTT.

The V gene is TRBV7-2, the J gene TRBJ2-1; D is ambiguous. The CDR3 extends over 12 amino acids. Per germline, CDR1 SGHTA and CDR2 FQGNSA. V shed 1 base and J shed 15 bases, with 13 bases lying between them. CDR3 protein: CASSLERGVLFF. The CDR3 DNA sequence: TGTGCCAGCAGCTTAGAGCGAGGCGTGCTGTTCTTC.

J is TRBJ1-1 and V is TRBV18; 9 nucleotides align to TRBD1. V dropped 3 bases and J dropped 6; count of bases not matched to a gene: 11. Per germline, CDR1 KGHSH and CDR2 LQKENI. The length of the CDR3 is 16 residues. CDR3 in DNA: TGTGCCAGCTCACCTCCGGGACAGGGTGGGCATTCTGAAGCTTTCTTT. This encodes CASSPPGQGGHSEAFF.

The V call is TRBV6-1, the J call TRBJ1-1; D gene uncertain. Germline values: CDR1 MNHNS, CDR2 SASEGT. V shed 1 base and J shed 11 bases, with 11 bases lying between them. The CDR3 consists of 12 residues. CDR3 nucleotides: TGTGCCAGCAGTGAAGGAGGCCGGTGGGCTTTCTTT. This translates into CASSEGGRWAFF.

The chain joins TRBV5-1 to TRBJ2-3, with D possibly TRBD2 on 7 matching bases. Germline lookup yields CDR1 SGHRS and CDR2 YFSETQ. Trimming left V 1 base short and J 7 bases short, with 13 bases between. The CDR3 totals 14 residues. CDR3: CASSLPGGPNTQYF. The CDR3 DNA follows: TGCGCCAGCAGCTTGCCCGGGGGGCCGAATACGCAGTATTTT.

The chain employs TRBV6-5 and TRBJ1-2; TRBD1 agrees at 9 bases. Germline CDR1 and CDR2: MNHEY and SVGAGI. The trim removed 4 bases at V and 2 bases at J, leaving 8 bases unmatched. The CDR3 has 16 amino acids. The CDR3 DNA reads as TGTGCCAGCAGTTTACAAACCGGGACAGGGAACTATGGCTACACCTTC. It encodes CASSLQTGTGNYGYTF.

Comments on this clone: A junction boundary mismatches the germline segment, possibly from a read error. The CDR3, as DNA: TGCGCCAGCAGCCAAGCGGCAGGACTGTCCCTTATGAACACTGAAGCTCTCTTT. It yields the protein CASSQAAGLSLMNTEALF. This chain links TRBV4-1 with TRBJ1-1; D gene uncertain. Germline CDR1 reads MGHRA; CDR2 reads YSYEKL. The CDR3 is 18 amino acids.

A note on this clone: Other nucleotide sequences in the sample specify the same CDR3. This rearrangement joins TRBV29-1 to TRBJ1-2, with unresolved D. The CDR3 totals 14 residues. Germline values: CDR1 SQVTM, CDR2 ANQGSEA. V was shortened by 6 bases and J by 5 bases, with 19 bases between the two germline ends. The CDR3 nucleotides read TGCAGCGTCCCCCCGCCGGGAGAAGATTATGGCTACACCTTC. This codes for CSVPPPGEDYGYTF.

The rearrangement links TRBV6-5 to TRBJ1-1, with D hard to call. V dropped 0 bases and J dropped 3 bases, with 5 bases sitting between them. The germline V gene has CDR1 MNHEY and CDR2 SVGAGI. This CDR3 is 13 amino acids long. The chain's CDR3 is CASSYSSYTEAFF. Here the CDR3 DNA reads TGTGCCAGCAGTTACTCGTCTTACACTGAAGCTTTCTTT.

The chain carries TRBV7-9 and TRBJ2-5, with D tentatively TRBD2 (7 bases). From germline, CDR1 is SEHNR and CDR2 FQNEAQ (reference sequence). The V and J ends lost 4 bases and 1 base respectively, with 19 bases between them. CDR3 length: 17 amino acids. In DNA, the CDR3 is TGTGCCAGCAGCTCATTAGTGGGGGGGCCTTTCCAAGAGACCCAGTACTTC. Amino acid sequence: CASSSLVGGPFQETQYF.